Below, 21 T cell receptor beta chains from the same sample are listed, as sequenced in a study of response to subunit inactivated influenza vaccine. TCRdb reprocessed the RT-PCR reads via MiXCR and lists one record per CDR3 protein. This sample has 500,000 to 650,000 distinct CDR3 sequences; around 8% occur once, and the top ten carry 10% to 15%. The sample was PBMCs from blood, taken 23 to 25 months after vaccination. These TCRs come from a man aged 50 to 69 who received an inactivated influenza vaccine.

V usage is TRBV20-1 and J usage is TRBJ2-7, with 11 nucleotides matching TRBD1. The CDR3 covers 14 residues. Looked up from germline, CDR1 is DFQATT and CDR2 is SNEGSKA (reference sequence). The V gene end was trimmed by 3 bases and the J gene end by 5 bases; junction bases not matched to a gene: 6. The CDR3 here is CSARDRGLIDEQYF. CDR3 DNA sequence: TGCAGTGCTAGGGACAGGGGGCTAATAGACGAGCAGTACTTC.

The gene calls are TRBV5-1 and TRBJ2-7; either TRBD1 or TRBD2 may fit D (5 bases each). Germline-derived CDR1 and CDR2 are SGHRS and YFSETQ. This CDR3 is 14 amino acids long. Deletions cut 3 bases from V and 3 bases from J, with 13 bases between. CDR3 loop: CASSSSGPNYEQYF. CDR3 DNA sequence: TGCGCCAGCAGCTCGTCGGGACCAAACTACGAGCAGTACTTC.

This clonotype was counted only a few times. The chain employs TRBV6-1 and TRBJ1-5, with 9 bases identical to TRBD1. CDR1 is MNHNS, CDR2 SASEGT, per germline. This CDR3 spans 18 amino acids. V was clipped by 2 bases and J by 0 bases; unmatched bases: 8. The CDR3 sequence is CASSEKPQGAVSNQPQHF. DNA of the CDR3: TGTGCCAGCAGTGAAAAGCCACAGGGGGCGGTTAGCAATCAGCCCCAGCATTTT.

This rearrangement joins TRBV7-2 to TRBJ2-7; the match to TRBD2 covers 10 bases. The junction had 9 bases not matched to a gene; V was cut back by 1 base and J by 9 bases. The CDR3 length is 15 residues. CDR1 and CDR2 (germline): SGHTA, FQGNSA. This CDR3 reads CASSLGWSGRVTQYF. The CDR3 nucleotides are TGTGCCAGCAGCTTAGGTTGGAGCGGGAGGGTTACGCAGTACTTC.

This chain joins TRBV29-1 and TRBJ2-7; 13 positions agree with TRBD2. Trimming cost V 7 bases and J 3 bases; bases outside gene matches: 6. The CDR3 contains 14 residues. The germline V gene encodes CDR1 SQVTM and CDR2 ANQGSEA. In DNA form, the CDR3 reads TGCAGCGCAAGGACTAGCGGGAGCTTCTACGAGCAGTACTTC. Translating it yields CSARTSGSFYEQYF.

In its sample, this clonotype was seen a few times. The chain recombines TRBV15 with TRBJ1-5; 8 nucleotides line up with TRBD1. Germline CDR1 LNHNV, CDR2 YYDKDF (reference sequence). V shed 3 bases and J 0 bases; nucleotides not matched to a gene: 7. The CDR3 consists of 17 residues. The CDR3 spells CATSSDRGSYSNQPQHF. For the CDR3, the DNA is TGTGCCACCAGCAGCGACAGGGGCAGCTATAGCAATCAGCCCCAGCATTTT.

This clonotype was recorded at least ten times. This rearrangement joins TRBV20-1 to TRBJ2-1; D is perhaps TRBD2 (7 bases). Trimming pared 3 bases from V and 15 bases from J, leaving 21 bases between. CDR3 length: 13 residues. Germline lookup yields CDR1 DFQATT and CDR2 SNEGSKA (reference sequence). CDR3 amino acids: CSASFQRERGSFF. The CDR3 DNA reads TGCAGTGCTAGTTTCCAGCGGGAAAGGGGGTCGTTCTTC.

This clonotype was recorded many times. V and J are TRBV29-1 and TRBJ1-3; D is perhaps TRBD1 (6 bases). CDR1 and CDR2 from the germline V gene are SQVTM and ANQGSEA. This CDR3 is 14 amino acids long. The V and J ends lost 6 bases and 0 bases respectively, with 12 bases between them. This CDR3 is CSVSRDTSGNTIYF. CDR3 DNA sequence: TGCAGCGTCTCCCGGGACACCTCTGGAAACACCATATATTTT.

The rearrangement uses TRBV20-1 and TRBJ1-5; the D is unclear. The germline gives CDR1 DFQATT, CDR2 SNEGSKA (reference sequence). Trimming took 3 bases from V and 8 from J, leaving 20 bases between them. This CDR3 spans 15 amino acids. The CDR3 loop is CSARGTTALGEPQHF. The CDR3 coding sequence is TGCAGTGCTAGGGGTACGACGGCTTTGGGTGAGCCCCAGCATTTT.

At least ten counts were recorded for this clonotype. This rearrangement joins TRBV5-5 to TRBJ1-1; the D is unclear. Deletions cut 0 bases from V and 1 base from J, with 4 bases between. The CDR3 is 13 residues long. Per germline, CDR1 SGHKS and CDR2 YYEKEE (reference sequence). CDR3 region: CASSLVTNTEAFF. The DNA of the CDR3 is TGTGCCAGCAGCTTGGTCACGAACACTGAAGCTTTCTTT.

This clonotype was seen only a few times. The chain is built from TRBV28 and TRBJ1-5, with TRBD1 identical over 8 bases. The V gene end was trimmed by 6 bases and the J gene end by 7 bases; junction bases not matched to a gene: 5. Per germline, CDR1 MDHEN and CDR2 SYDVKM. The CDR3 is made up of 13 amino acids. CDR3 sequence reads: CASRRTGSQPQHF. CDR3 DNA: TGTGCCAGCAGACGGACAGGGAGCCAGCCCCAGCATTTT.

The sample holds many counts of this clonotype. The chain employs TRBV3-1 and TRBJ2-1; D remains unclear. Trimming took 1 base from V and 4 from J, leaving 11 bases between them. This CDR3 region has 15 residues. CDR1 and CDR2 from the germline V gene are LGHDT and YNNKEL (reference sequence). CDR3 sequence: CASSQVKGLYNEQFF. Written as DNA, the CDR3 is TGTGCCAGCAGCCAAGTAAAAGGGTTATACAATGAGCAGTTCTTC.

This clonotype occurred a few times. The genes are TRBV29-1 and TRBJ2-5; TRBD1 is a possible D gene (6 bases). V lost 3 bases and J lost 5, with 13 bases in between. Germline values: CDR1 SQVTM, CDR2 ANQGSEA. The CDR3 spans 13 residues. CDR3 sequence (DNA): TGCAGCGTTGATGTCCCAGGGGTTGAGACCCAGTACTTC. The encoded protein is CSVDVPGVETQYF.

The V call is TRBV4-3, the J call TRBJ2-3; no clear D gene. The CDR3 extends over 15 amino acids. Looked up from germline, CDR1 is LGHNA and CDR2 is YSLEER. V was pared by 2 bases and J by 5 bases, with 14 bases between. DNA for the CDR3: TGCGCCAGCAGCCAATCCCCGGCTACTCAAGATACGCAGTATTTT. It encodes CASSQSPATQDTQYF.

This clonotype appeared a few times. The chain carries TRBV7-2 and TRBJ2-7; TRBD1 agrees at 10 bases. The germline V gene has CDR1 SGHTA and CDR2 FQGNSA. The ends lost 6 bases at V and 7 bases at J; junction bases unmatched: 3. This CDR3 comprises 12 residues. The chain's CDR3 is CASSRDRGEQYF. Written as DNA, the CDR3 is TGTGCCAGCAGTCGGGACAGGGGAGAGCAGTACTTC. Together with reference TRBV7-2 and TRBJ2-7, the CDR3 gives the full variable domain: GAGVSQSPSNKVTEKGKDVELRCDPISGHTALYWYRQSLGQGLEFLIYFQGNSAPDKSGLPSDRFSAERTGGSVSTLTIQRTQQEDSAVYLCASSRDRGEQYFGPGTRLTVT.

Here the CDR3 DNA reads TGCAGTGCTAGACGGCTAGCGTCTCCCTACGAGCAGTACTTC. As protein: CSARRLASPYEQYF. The V gene is TRBV20-1, the J gene TRBJ2-7, with TRBD2 as a possible D gene (6 bases). The CDR3 is made up of 14 amino acids. Germline assignment: CDR1 DFQATT and CDR2 SNEGSKA (reference sequence). Trimming pared 2 bases from V and 2 bases from J, leaving 13 bases between.

This clonotype has just a few counts. The chain is built from TRBV12-3 or TRBV12-4 and TRBJ2-2; D is possibly TRBD2 (5 bases). Trimming removed 3 bases from V and 4 bases from J, with 6 bases in between. The CDR3 consists of 13 residues. DNA for the CDR3: TGTGCCAGCAGTTTTGCGGGCACCGGGGAGCTGTTTTTT. This translates into CASSFAGTGELFF.

This clonotype appeared many times. The V call is TRBV10-3, the J call TRBJ1-1, with a possible D match to TRBD1 (6 bases). The CDR3 has 12 amino acids. Trimming removed 9 bases from V and 1 base from J, with 9 bases in between. From germline, CDR1 is ENHRY and CDR2 SYGVKD. In DNA, the CDR3 is TGTGCCATAGGACAGCAGAACACTGAAGCTTTCTTT. This sequence encodes CAIGQQNTEAFF.

This clonotype was observed many times. This sequence joins TRBV11-2 and TRBJ2-1, with D unresolved. This CDR3 comprises 12 residues. CDR1 is SGHAT, CDR2 FQNNGV, per germline. The V and J ends lost 5 bases and 9 bases respectively, with 11 bases between them. CDR3 nucleotide sequence: TGTGCCAGCAGCACTTCCTGGGCTGAGCAGTTCTTC. This gives the protein CASSTSWAEQFF.

V gene TRBV25-1 combines with J gene TRBJ2-2, with D maybe TRBD1 (6 bases). Deletions cut 3 bases from V and 3 bases from J, with 11 bases between. The CDR3 runs to 15 residues. CDR1 and CDR2 (germline): MGHDK, SYGVNS. The CDR3 spells CASSEPGHYTGELFF. CDR3 nucleotide sequence: TGTGCCAGCAGTGAGCCGGGACACTACACCGGGGAGCTGTTTTTT.

In its sample, this clonotype was seen a few times. The V gene is TRBV29-1, the J gene TRBJ1-4; TRBD1 matches at 9 bases. Germline CDR1 SQVTM, CDR2 ANQGSEA. The CDR3 is 17 amino acids. Trimming removed 6 bases from V and 7 bases from J; junction bases left unmatched: 18. The chain's CDR3 is CSVKSTGGNRGGEKLFF. For the CDR3, the DNA is TGCAGCGTGAAAAGTACAGGGGGCAATAGGGGCGGTGAAAAACTGTTTTTT.